A selection of T cell receptor beta chains follows, all from one sample in a study of CD8+CD57+ T cells in acquired aplastic anemia. MiXCR, run by TCRdb on the reads, gives a single entry per CDR3 protein. The repertoire holds 400,000 to 500,000 distinct CDR3 sequences, with about two thirds as singletons. The specimen sequenced was sorted CD4+, CD8+, or CD8+CD57+ T cells (not recorded which) from PBMCs. The receptors shown here come from a human donor in good health, serving as a control. Each CDR3 is given with its conserved first and last residue. D genes are given only for firm matches. Clone size, where shown, is once, few, many, or a class for clones that have expanded.

V gene	clone size	J gene	D gene	CDR3 DNA	CDR3 protein
TRBV20-1	once	TRBJ2-7	TRBD2	TGCAGTGCTACTTCCGGGACTAGCTTGGAGCAGTACTTC	CSATSGTSLEQYF
TRBV7-9	-	TRBJ2-7	-	TGTGCCAGCAGCTTGGCCTTGGAGGGAACTGAGGCTTTC	CASSLALEGTEAF
TRBV10-3	-	TRBJ2-7	TRBD2	TGTGCCATCACCGCTAGCGGGGTAGACGAGCAGTACTTC	CAITASGVDEQYF
TRBV6-5	-	TRBJ2-7	-	TGTGCCAGCACGTCCGGGCTCTCCTACGAGCAGTACTTC	CASTSGLSYEQYF
TRBV20-1	many	TRBJ2-1	TRBD1	TGCAGTGCCACCCCTGTGGGACAGGGTCCAAGGGAGCAGTTCTTC	CSATPVGQGPREQFF
TRBV12-3/TRBV12-4	many	TRBJ1-5	TRBD1	TGTGCCAGCAGTTCCGGGACAGGGTGGGAGCCCCAGCATTTT	CASSSGTGWEPQHF
TRBV12-3/TRBV12-4	-	TRBJ2-3	-	TGTGCCAGCAGTTTTATGGGGACGGATACGCAGTATTTT	CASSFMGTDTQYF
TRBV12-3/TRBV12-4	once	TRBJ2-3	-	TGTGCCAGCAGCGTACTAGAGGATACGCAGTATTTT	CASSVLEDTQYF
TRBV4-2	-	TRBJ2-1	-	TGTGCCAGCAGCTCCCTTGACAGATACAGGAATGAGCAGTTCTTC	CASSSLDRYRNEQFF
TRBV24-1	-	TRBJ2-3	-	TGTGCCACCAGTGGCGCGGCGGGCACCTACGAGCAGTATTTT	CATSGAAGTYEQYF
TRBV9	-	TRBJ1-5	-	TGTGCCAGCAGCGCCGGTATGGGGGATAATTCACCCCATTTT	CASSAGMGDNSPHF
TRBV18	-	TRBJ1-1	-	TGTGCCAGCTCACCACCGGCCGGGGTTCGGAACACTGAAGCTTTCTTT	CASSPPAGVRNTEAFF
TRBV6-5	-	TRBJ2-3	-	TGTGCCAGCAGTGAGGTTGGAGATACGCAGTATTTT	CASSEVGDTQYF
TRBV2	-	TRBJ2-3	-	TGTGCCAGCAGTGCAGATGGCACAGATACGCAGTATTTT	CASSADGTDTQYF
TRBV7-2	-	TRBJ2-7	-	TGTGCCAGCAGCATCGGACTGCGACAGCAGCCGTTC	CASSIGLRQQPF
TRBV19	-	TRBJ1-2	-	TGTGCCAGTAGTTTCCCGGGGAAACATGGCTACACCTTC	CASSFPGKHGYTF
TRBV15	-	TRBJ1-5	TRBD1	TGTGCCACCAGCTCCGGACAGGGGGATCAGCCCCAGCATTTT	CATSSGQGDQPQHF
TRBV29-1	many	TRBJ1-4	-	TGCAGCGTTGGGGACCGTACAAATGAAAAACTGTTTTTT	CSVGDRTNEKLFF
TRBV20-1	once	TRBJ2-5	TRBD2	TGCAGTGCTAGAGGCGCTAGCGGGGGGTCGGGGGAGACCCAGTACTTC	CSARGASGGSGETQYF
TRBV20-1	many	TRBJ1-6	-	TGCAGCGGAACCGACGGGCAACAGGCGGCCTTT	CSGTDGQQAAF
TRBV5-6	many	TRBJ2-1	TRBD1	TGTGCCAGCAGCGCATTTCCGGGACAGTCTTACAATGAGCAGTTCTTC	CASSAFPGQSYNEQFF
TRBV19	-	TRBJ1-6	-	TGTGCCAGTAGCACTCGACGGTTTAATTCACCCCTCCACTTT	CASSTRRFNSPLHF
TRBV11-2	-	TRBJ1-2	TRBD1	TGTGCCAGCAGCTTAACCCCGACAGGGGAATTGGATGGCTACACCTTC	CASSLTPTGELDGYTF
TRBV7-2	once	TRBJ2-7	-	TGTGCCAGCACCGCGCTGGGCCCCTACGAGCAGTACTTC	CASTALGPYEQYF
TRBV20-1	-	TRBJ2-3	-	TGCAGTGCTAGGGCACTAGGGGGGGGGGTTGAGTGGTGGGGGAGGGATACGCAGTATTTT	CSARALGGGVEWWGRDTQYF
TRBV7-2	-	TRBJ2-2	TRBD1	TGCGCCAGCAGCTTCGGTCGACAGGGTGTCACCGGGGCGCTGTTTTTT	CASSFGRQGVTGALFF
TRBV7-9	-	TRBJ1-2	-	TGTGCCAGCAGCAGGAAAGCGATGTGGGACGGCTACTACTTC	CASSRKAMWDGYYF
TRBV5-8	many	TRBJ1-1	-	TGTGCCAGCAGCTTGGGGCAAGCCCTTTCGAACACTGAAGCTTTCTTT	CASSLGQALSNTEAFF
TRBV6-1	-	TRBJ2-7	-	TGTGCCAGCAGTGGCCGAGGGGAGCAGTACTTC	CASSGRGEQYF
TRBV20-1	-	TRBJ1-5	TRBD1	TGCAGTGCTACGGAGGGGACAGGGACTAGCAATCAGCCCCAGCATTTT	CSATEGTGTSNQPQHF
TRBV6-6	many	TRBJ2-7	-	TGTGCCAGCAGTTACGCGAAAACCGGGACTCGCGTTACCGAGCAGTACTTC	CASSYAKTGTRVTEQYF
TRBV9	-	TRBJ2-7	-	TGCGCCAGCAGCCTGACGCAGGGTATCACCACTGAGCAGTACTTC	CASSLTQGITTEQYF
TRBV7-8	-	TRBJ2-2	TRBD1	TGTGCCAGCAGCTTACGCGGACAGGACACCGGGGAGCTGTTTTTT	CASSLRGQDTGELFF
TRBV5-8	many	TRBJ2-1	TRBD2	TGTGCCAGCAGCGAACGGCTAGCGGGCGCGGCCCATGAGCAGTTCTTC	CASSERLAGAAHEQFF
TRBV20-1	-	TRBJ2-3	-	TGCAGTGCTAGAGCCCTGGGACCACACGATACGCAGTATTTT	CSARALGPHDTQYF
TRBV29-1	few	TRBJ2-7	TRBD1	TGCAGCGCCGGACAGGGAACCTACGAGCAGTACTTC	CSAGQGTYEQYF
TRBV20-1	many	TRBJ1-1	-	TGCAGTGCTAGAGATTTTAAGGGCCCAGCTGAAGCTTTCTTT	CSARDFKGPAEAFF
TRBV20-1	-	TRBJ2-3	-	TGCAGTGCTAGAGGATGGCAGGGGAGGGCGCAGTATTTT	CSARGWQGRAQYF
TRBV7-2	-	TRBJ1-5	-	TGTGCCAGCAGCGCCCAGGGAGGGGATCAGCTCCACCATCAGCCCCAGCATTTT	CASSAQGGDQLHHQPQHF
TRBV20-1	many	TRBJ1-4	-	TGCAGTGCTAGAGATTTTAACAATTATGAAAAACTGTTTTTT	CSARDFNNYEKLFF
TRBV12-3/TRBV12-4	many	TRBJ2-5	TRBD1	TGTGCCAGCAGTCGACAGGGGAAAGGGGAGACCCAGTACTTC	CASSRQGKGETQYF
TRBV29-1	-	TRBJ2-7	-	TGCAGCGTTGTAGACGGAACGTCCTACGAGCTCTACTTC	CSVVDGTSYELYF
TRBV7-2	many	TRBJ1-2	TRBD1	TGTGCCAGCAGCTCCGACAGGGGCGAGGGTGGCTACACCTTC	CASSSDRGEGGYTF
TRBV19	-	TRBJ2-1	-	TGTGCCAGCAGTGCCGGGACGAGCAATGAGCAGTTCTTC	CASSAGTSNEQFF
TRBV7-8	-	TRBJ1-2	-	TGTGCCAGCAGTGTTGGGGACTATCATGGCCACACCTTC	CASSVGDYHGHTF
TRBV12-3/TRBV12-4	-	TRBJ1-4	-	TGTGCCAGCAGTCCAAGTTACGACAGTGAAAAACTGTTTTTT	CASSPSYDSEKLFF
TRBV7-6	-	TRBJ2-1	TRBD2	TGTGCCAGCAGCCTTAGGGCTAGCGGGGGGTTCGATGAGCAGTTCTTC	CASSLRASGGFDEQFF
TRBV6-5	many	TRBJ1-2	TRBD1	TGTGCCAGCAGTTACAGCCGGGACAGGGGTGGCTACACCTTC	CASSYSRDRGGYTF